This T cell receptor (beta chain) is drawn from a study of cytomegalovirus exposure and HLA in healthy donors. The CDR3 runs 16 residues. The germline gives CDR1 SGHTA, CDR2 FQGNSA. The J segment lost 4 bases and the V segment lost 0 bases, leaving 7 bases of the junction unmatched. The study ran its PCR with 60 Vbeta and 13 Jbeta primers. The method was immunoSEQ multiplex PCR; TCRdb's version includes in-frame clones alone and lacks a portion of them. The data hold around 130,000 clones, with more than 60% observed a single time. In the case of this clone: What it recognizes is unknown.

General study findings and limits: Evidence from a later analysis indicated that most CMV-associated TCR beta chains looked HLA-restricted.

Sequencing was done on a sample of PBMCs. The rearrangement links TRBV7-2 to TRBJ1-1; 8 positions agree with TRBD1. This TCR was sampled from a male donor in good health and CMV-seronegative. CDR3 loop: CASSLAAQGAGTEAFF. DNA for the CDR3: TGTGCCAGCAGCTTAGCGGCTCAGGGGGCAGGCACTGAAGCTTTCTTT.